This T cell receptor beta chain derives from a study of T cell clonotyping in hematopoietic cell transplantation. The data were produced by immunoSEQ multiplex PCR, yet TCRdb's version contains in-frame clones alone and is incomplete. The profile shows 9,000 to 13,000 clones, roughly nine tenths of them singletons. Findings and caveats of the study: Cells were unsorted, so CD4 and CD8 contributions were not separated. Recipient TCR diversity dropped after transplant; expanded clonotypes rose from day 30 to 180. Few recipient clonotypes overlapped donors; over 95% were de novo at given depth.

Comments on this clone: Its specificity is unknown.

CDR1 and CDR2 (germline): SQVTM, ANQGSEA. V shed 7 bases and J shed 1 base, with 10 bases lying between them. The CDR3 runs 13 residues. The rearrangement links TRBV29-1 to TRBJ2-2, with D hard to call. The input for sequencing was PBMCs, taken 100 days after allogeneic stem cell transplant. This clonotype originated in a female patient over 55 who had an allogeneic stem cell transplant from an unrelated donor, so the T cells may come from the graft donor. Some clones in this sample may be carry-over from other donors' samples. CDR3 bases: TGCAGCGGGCTAGAGGAGAACACCGGGGAGCTGTTTTTT. Its translation is CSGLEENTGELFF.